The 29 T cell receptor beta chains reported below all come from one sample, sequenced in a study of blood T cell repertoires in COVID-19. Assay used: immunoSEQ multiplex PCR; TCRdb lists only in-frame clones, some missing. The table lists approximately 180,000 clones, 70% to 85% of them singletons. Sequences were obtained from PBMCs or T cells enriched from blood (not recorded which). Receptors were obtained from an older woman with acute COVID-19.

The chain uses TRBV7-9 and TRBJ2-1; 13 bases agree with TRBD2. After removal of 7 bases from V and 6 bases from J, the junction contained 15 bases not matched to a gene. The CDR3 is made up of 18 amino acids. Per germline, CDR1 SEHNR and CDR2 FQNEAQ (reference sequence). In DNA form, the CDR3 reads TGTGCCAGCACCCGAAGGAGACTAGCGGGGGGACAGCTCAATGAGCAGTTCTTC. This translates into CASTRRRLAGGQLNEQFF. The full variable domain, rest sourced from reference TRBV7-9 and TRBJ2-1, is DTGVSQNPRHKITKRGQNVTFRCDPISEHNRLYWYRQTLGQGPEFLTYFQNEAQLEKSRLLSDRFSAERPKGSFSTLEIQRTEQGDSAMYLCASTRRRLAGGQLNEQFFGPGTRLTVL.

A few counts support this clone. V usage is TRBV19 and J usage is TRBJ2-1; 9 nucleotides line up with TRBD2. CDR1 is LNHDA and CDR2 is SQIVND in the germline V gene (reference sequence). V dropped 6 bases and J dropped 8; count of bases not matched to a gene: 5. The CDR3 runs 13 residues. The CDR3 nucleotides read TGTGCCAGTAGGGGACTAGCCGCGTATGAGCAGTTCTTC. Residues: CASRGLAAYEQFF.

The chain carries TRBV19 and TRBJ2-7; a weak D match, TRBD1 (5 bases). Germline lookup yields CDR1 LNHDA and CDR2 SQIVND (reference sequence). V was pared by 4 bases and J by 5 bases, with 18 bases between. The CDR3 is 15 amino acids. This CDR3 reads CASSRVGRAVNEQYF. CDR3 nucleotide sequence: TGTGCCAGTAGTAGGGTTGGCAGGGCTGTAAACGAGCAGTACTTC.

The CDR3 reads CASSQDSGTVNSPLHF. DNA of the CDR3: TGTGCCAGCAGCCAAGATTCAGGGACAGTTAATTCACCCCTCCACTTT. The rearrangement joins TRBV4-2 to TRBJ1-6, with 7 bases fitting TRBD1. V trimming: 0 bases; J trimming: 6 bases; junction bases outside the gene matches: 5. CDR3 length equals 16 residues. Per germline, CDR1 LGHNA and CDR2 YNFKEQ.

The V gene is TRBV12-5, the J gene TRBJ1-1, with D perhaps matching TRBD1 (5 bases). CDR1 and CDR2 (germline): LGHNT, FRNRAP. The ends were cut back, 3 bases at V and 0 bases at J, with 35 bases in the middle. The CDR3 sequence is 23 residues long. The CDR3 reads CASGFRNRGRDSREFAMNTEAFF. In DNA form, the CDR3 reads TGTGCTAGTGGTTTCCGGAACCGAGGGAGGGACTCCCGGGAATTTGCAATGAACACTGAAGCTTTCTTT.

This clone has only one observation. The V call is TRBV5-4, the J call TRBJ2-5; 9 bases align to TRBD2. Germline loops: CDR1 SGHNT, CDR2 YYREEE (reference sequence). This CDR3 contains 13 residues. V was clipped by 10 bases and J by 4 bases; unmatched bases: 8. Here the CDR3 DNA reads TGTGCCGGTAGCGGGAGAGGGGGAGAGACCCAGTACTTC. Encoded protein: CAGSGRGGETQYF.

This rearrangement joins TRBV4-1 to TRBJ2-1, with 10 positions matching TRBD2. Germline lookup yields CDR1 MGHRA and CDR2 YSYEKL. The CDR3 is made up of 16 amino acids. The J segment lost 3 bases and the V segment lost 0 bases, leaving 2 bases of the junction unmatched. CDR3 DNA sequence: TGCGCCAGCAGCCAAGACCCTAGCGGGGGCTACAATGAGCAGTTCTTC. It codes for CASSQDPSGGYNEQFF.

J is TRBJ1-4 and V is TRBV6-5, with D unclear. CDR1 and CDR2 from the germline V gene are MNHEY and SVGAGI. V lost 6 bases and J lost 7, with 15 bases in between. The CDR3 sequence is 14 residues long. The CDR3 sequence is CASSSRGMSEKLFF. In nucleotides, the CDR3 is TGTGCCAGCAGCTCCCGCGGGATGTCTGAAAAACTGTTTTTT.

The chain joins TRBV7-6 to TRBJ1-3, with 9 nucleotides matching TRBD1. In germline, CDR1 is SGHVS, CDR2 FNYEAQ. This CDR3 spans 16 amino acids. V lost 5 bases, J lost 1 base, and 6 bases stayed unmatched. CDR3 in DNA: TGTGCCAGCAGCCGCTCACAGGGGGCTTCTGGAAACACCATATATTTT. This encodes CASSRSQGASGNTIYF.

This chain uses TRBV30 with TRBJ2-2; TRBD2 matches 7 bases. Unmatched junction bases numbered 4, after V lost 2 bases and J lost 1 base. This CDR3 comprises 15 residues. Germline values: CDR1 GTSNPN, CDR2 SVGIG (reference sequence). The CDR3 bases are TGTGCCTGGAGTAGGGAGGGCAGGAACACCGGGGAGCTGTTTTTT. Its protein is CAWSREGRNTGELFF.

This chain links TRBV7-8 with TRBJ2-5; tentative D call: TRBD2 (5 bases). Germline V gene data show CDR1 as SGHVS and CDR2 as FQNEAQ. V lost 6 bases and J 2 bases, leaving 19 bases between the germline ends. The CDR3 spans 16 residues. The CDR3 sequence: CASRHKDWRNQETQYF. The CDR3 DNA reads TGTGCCAGCAGACATAAGGACTGGAGAAATCAAGAGACCCAGTACTTC.

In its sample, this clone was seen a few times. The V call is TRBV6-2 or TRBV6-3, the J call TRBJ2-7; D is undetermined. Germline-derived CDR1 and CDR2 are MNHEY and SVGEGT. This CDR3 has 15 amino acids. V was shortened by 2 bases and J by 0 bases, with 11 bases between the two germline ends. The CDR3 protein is CASSYVGPSSYEQYV. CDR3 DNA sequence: TGTGCCAGCAGTTACGTGGGCCCAAGCTCCTACGAGCAGTACGTC.

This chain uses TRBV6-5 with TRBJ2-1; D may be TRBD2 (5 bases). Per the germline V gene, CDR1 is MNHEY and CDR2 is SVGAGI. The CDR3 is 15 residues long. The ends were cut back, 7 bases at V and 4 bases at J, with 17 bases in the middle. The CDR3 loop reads CASISGSGGYNEQFF. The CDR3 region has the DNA TGTGCCAGCATCTCCGGGTCAGGAGGATACAATGAGCAGTTCTTC.

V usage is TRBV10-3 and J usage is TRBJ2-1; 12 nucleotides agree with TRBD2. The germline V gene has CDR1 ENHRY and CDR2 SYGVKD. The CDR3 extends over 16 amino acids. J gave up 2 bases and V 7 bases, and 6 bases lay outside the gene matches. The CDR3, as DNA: TGTGCCATCACCAATACTAGCGGGAGGCCCTACAATGAGCAGTTCTTC. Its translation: CAITNTSGRPYNEQFF.

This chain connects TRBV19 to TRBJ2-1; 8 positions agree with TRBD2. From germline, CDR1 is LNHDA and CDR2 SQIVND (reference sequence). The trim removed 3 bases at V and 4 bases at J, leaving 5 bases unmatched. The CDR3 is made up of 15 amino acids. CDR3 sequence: CASSITGGGYNEQFF. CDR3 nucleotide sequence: TGTGCCAGTAGTATTACCGGGGGGGGATACAATGAGCAGTTCTTC.

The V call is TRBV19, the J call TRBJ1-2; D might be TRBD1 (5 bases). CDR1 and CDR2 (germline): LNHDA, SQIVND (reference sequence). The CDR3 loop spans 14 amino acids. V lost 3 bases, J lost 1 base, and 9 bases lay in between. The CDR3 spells CASSIQTVNYGYTF. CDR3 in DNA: TGTGCCAGTAGTATCCAGACAGTTAACTATGGCTACACCTTC. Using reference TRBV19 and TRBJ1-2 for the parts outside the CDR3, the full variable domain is DGGITQSPKYLFRKEGQNVTLSCEQNLNHDAMYWYRQDPGQGLRLIYYSQIVNDFQKGDIAEGYSVSREKKESFPLTVTSAQKNPTAFYLCASSIQTVNYGYTFGSGTRLTVV.

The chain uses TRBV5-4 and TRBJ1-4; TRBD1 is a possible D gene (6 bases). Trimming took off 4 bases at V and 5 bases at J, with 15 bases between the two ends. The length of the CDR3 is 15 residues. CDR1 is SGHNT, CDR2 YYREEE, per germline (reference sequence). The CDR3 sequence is CASSHAGALNEKLFF. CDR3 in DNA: TGTGCCAGCAGCCATGCAGGGGCCCTAAATGAAAAACTGTTTTTT.

The CDR3: CASSYGTGGLEAFF. CDR3 nucleotide sequence: TGTGCCAGCAGTTATGGTACAGGGGGTCTGGAAGCTTTCTTT. V gene TRBV6-2 or TRBV6-3 combines with J gene TRBJ1-1; TRBD1 aligns across 8 bases. Germline V gene sequence: CDR1 MNHEY, CDR2 SVGEGT. This CDR3 is built from 14 residues. J gave up 8 bases and V 3 bases, and 8 bases lay outside the gene matches.

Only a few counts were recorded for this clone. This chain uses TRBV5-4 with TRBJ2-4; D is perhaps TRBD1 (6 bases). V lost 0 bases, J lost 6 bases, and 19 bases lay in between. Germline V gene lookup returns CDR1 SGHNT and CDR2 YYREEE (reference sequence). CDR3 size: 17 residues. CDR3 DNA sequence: TGTGCCAGCAGCTTGGGACCTACAGGGTTCGGCGGAAACATTCAGTACTTC. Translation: CASSLGPTGFGGNIQYF.

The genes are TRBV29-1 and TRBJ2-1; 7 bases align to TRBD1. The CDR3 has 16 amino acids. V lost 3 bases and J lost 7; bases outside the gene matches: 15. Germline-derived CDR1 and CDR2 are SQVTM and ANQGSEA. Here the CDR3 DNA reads TGCAGCGTTGATTCAGGGGGAGTGTCTTCTCTGAATGAGCAGTTCTTC. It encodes CSVDSGGVSSLNEQFF.

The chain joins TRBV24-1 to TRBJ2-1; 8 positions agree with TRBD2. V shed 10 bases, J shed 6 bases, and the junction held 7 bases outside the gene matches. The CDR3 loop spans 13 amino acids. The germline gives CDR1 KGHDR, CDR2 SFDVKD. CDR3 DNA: TGTGCCACTAGCGGGAAGTGGGTCAATGAGCAGTTCTTC. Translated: CATSGKWVNEQFF.

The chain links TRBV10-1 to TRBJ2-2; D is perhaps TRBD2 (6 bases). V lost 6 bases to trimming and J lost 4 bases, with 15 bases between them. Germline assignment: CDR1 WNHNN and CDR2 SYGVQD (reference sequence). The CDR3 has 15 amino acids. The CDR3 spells CASSPGGSGTGELFF. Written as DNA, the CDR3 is TGCGCCAGCAGCCCCGGGGGAAGCGGCACCGGGGAGCTGTTTTTT.

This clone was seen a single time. In nucleotides, the CDR3 is TGTGCCAGCAGTCTCGGACAGTATCAGCCCCAGCATTTT. It translates to CASSLGQYQPQHF. The rearrangement joins TRBV27 to TRBJ1-5; tentatively, D is TRBD1 (6 bases). The CDR3 runs 13 residues. The germline V and J ends were trimmed by 5 bases and 5 bases, with 10 bases remaining between them. Germline V gene sequence: CDR1 MNHEY, CDR2 SMNVEV (reference sequence).

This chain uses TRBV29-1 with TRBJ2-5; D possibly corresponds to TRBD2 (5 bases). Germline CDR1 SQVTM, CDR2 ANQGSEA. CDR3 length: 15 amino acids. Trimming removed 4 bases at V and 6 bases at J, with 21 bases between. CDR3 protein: CSVGGLLDLLKTQYF. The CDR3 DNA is TGCAGCGTTGGAGGGCTACTAGATCTTTTAAAGACCCAGTACTTC.

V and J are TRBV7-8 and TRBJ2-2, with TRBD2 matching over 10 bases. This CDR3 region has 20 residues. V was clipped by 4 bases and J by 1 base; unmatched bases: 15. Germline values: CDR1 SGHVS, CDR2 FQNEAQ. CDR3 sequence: CASSSNWGLARYLNTGELFF. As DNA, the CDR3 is TGTGCCAGCAGCTCCAACTGGGGACTAGCGAGATACTTGAACACCGGGGAGCTGTTTTTT.

The CDR3 spells CATSRTRDSTMNTEAFF. As DNA, the CDR3 is TGTGCCACCAGCAGAACCCGGGACTCCACCATGAACACTGAAGCTTTCTTT. This chain uses TRBV15 with TRBJ1-1; a possible D gene is TRBD1 (5 bases). V dropped 2 bases and J dropped 0 bases, with 16 bases sitting between them. Germline CDR1 and CDR2: LNHNV and YYDKDF (reference sequence). The CDR3 spans 17 residues.

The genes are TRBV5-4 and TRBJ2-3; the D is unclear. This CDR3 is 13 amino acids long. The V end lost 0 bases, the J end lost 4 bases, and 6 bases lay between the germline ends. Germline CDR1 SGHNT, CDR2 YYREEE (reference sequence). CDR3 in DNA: TGTGCCAGCAGCTTGGAAATCTCAGATACGCAGTATTTT. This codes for CASSLEISDTQYF.

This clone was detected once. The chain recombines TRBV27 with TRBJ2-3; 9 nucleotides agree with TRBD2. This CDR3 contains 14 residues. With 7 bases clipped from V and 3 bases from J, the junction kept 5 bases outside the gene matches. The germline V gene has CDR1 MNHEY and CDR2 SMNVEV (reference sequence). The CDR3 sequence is CASKAGGRTDTQYF. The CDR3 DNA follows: TGTGCCAGCAAAGCGGGGGGAAGAACAGATACGCAGTATTTT.

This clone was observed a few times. CDR3 region: CATQGSGMVNEQFF. CDR3 in DNA: TGTGCCACTCAGGGGTCGGGGATGGTCAATGAGCAGTTCTTC. The chain combines TRBV24-1 with TRBJ2-1; perhaps TRBD1 as D (6 bases). The CDR3 spans 14 residues. From germline, CDR1 is KGHDR and CDR2 SFDVKD. V dropped 10 bases and J dropped 6 bases, with 18 bases sitting between them.